This T cell receptor (beta chain) was profiled in a study of long-term antiretroviral therapy in people with HIV. Survey-level immunoSEQ v3.0 assays were run. Repertoires were generated with immunoSEQ multiplex PCR, while TCRdb's copy carries only in-frame clones and drops some. The data contain roughly 38,000 clones, 80% of them singletons. Trimming shortened V by 3 bases and J by 4 bases, and 9 bases separated the two germline ends. Germline CDR1 reads KGHSH; CDR2 reads LQKENI. This CDR3 has 13 residues. The chain couples TRBV18 to TRBJ1-2; D gene ambiguous. Sequenced here: unsorted PBMCs, sampled 3.4 years after starting antiretroviral therapy. The origin of this receptor is a man under 40 with HIV. Written as DNA, the CDR3 is TGTGCCAGCTCACCTCAGCGGGGCTATGGCTACACCTTC. Translated: CASSPQRGYGYTF.